Listed here are 22 T cell receptor beta chains from one sample, sequenced in a study of vaccination effects on CD4 cells after COVID-19. No cognate antigen is known for these TCRs. Clones were read by immunoSEQ multiplex PCR, and TCRdb kept only the in-frame ones, dropping some. The profile covers about 69,000 clones, with under 80% appearing a single time and 0.95% taken by the ten largest. Antigen-specific CD4+ T cell clonotypes were called by their expansion after viral peptide-pool culture in ViraFEST. Cultured cells yielded isolated CD4+ T cells after 10 days. Either the mRNA-1273 or the BNT162b2 vaccine was given to participants as two doses. The specimen was CD4+ T cells from PBMCs cultured with HCoV-OC43 spike peptides, collected after COVID-19 vaccination. Described subset: HCoV-OC43 spike overlapping peptide pool stimulation. The receptors here all came from a human donor who received a COVID-19 vaccine.

The chain joins TRBV5-1 to TRBJ2-5, with 7 bases lining up with TRBD1. This CDR3 has 14 residues. Germline lookup yields CDR1 SGHRS and CDR2 YFSETQ. J gave up 4 bases and V 2 bases, and 5 bases lay outside the gene matches. CDR3 residues: CASSFAGTAETQYF. DNA of the CDR3: TGCGCCAGCAGCTTCGCCGGGACAGCAGAGACCCAGTACTTC.

Concerning this clone: A much larger clone differs by one base, so this may be a read error. Other DNA sequences within the sample encode an identical CDR3. V gene TRBV12-3 or TRBV12-4 combines with J gene TRBJ1-1; D remains unclear. V was clipped by 2 bases and J by 6 bases, with 4 bases between them. CDR3 length: 11 amino acids. CDR3 sequence: CASSLFAEAFF. The CDR3 nucleotides are TGTGCCAGCAGTTTATTTGCTGAAGCTTTCTTT.

Written as DNA, the CDR3 is TGTGCCAGCAGCCTACAGGGTAGGGCGCAAGAGACCCAGTACTTC. Translated, it gives CASSLQGRAQETQYF. The chain links TRBV7-3 to TRBJ2-5; weak D call: TRBD1 (6 bases). Germline CDR1 and CDR2: SGHTA and FQGTGA. The CDR3 extends over 15 amino acids. V lost 5 bases and J 2 bases, leaving 15 bases between the germline ends.

V is TRBV20-1 and J is TRBJ1-1, with D possibly TRBD1 on 6 matching bases. This CDR3 is built from 11 residues. V was pared by 7 bases and J by 6 bases, with 12 bases between. Germline loops: CDR1 DFQATT, CDR2 SNEGSKA (reference sequence). The CDR3 DNA reads as TGCAGTGTCAAAGGGACATCTGAAGCTTTCTTT. It is translated as CSVKGTSEAFF.

This clone was seen more than once but under ten times. The rearrangement uses TRBV19 and TRBJ1-5; TRBD1 agrees at 11 bases. Trimming at V came to 7 bases and at J to 4 bases, leaving 18 bases not matched to a gene. The germline CDR1 and CDR2 sequences are LNHDA and SQIVND (reference sequence). This CDR3 has 19 amino acids. Here the CDR3 reads CASTPKPGQGASGNQPQHF. CDR3 nucleotide sequence: TGTGCCAGTACCCCTAAGCCAGGACAGGGGGCTTCGGGGAATCAGCCCCAGCATTTT.

The chain is built from TRBV18 and TRBJ2-1; TRBD2 agrees at 11 bases. The trim removed 3 bases at V and 5 bases at J, leaving 0 bases unmatched. CDR3 length equals 14 residues. CDR1 and CDR2 (germline): KGHSH, LQKENI. The CDR3 DNA is TGTGCCAGCTCACCGGGACTAGCGGACAATGAGCAGTTCTTC. Encoded protein: CASSPGLADNEQFF.

The chain has TRBV18 and TRBJ1-2; D is undetermined. The V gene's germline CDR1 is KGHSH and CDR2 LQKENI. The CDR3 runs 13 residues. V lost 0 bases, J lost 4 bases, and 6 bases lay in between. CDR3 protein: CASSPPEAYGYTF. CDR3 sequence (DNA): TGTGCCAGCTCACCACCGGAAGCCTATGGCTACACCTTC. Drawing the rest from reference TRBV18 and TRBJ1-2, the complete variable domain is NAGVMQNPRHLVRRRGQEARLRCSPMKGHSHVYWYRQLPEEGLKFMVYLQKENIIDESGMPKERFSAEFPKEGPSILRIQQVVRGDSAAYFCASSPPEAYGYTFGSGTRLTVV.

The chain combines TRBV15 with TRBJ1-4; no clear D gene. This CDR3 has 13 residues. CDR1 LNHNV and CDR2 YYDKDF come from the germline V gene (reference sequence). With 0 bases removed from V and 8 bases from J, the gap between germline ends came to 7 bases. The CDR3 is CATSREGFEKLFF. The DNA for the CDR3 is TGTGCCACCAGCAGAGAGGGGTTCGAAAAACTGTTTTTT.

The rearrangement uses TRBV24-1 and TRBJ2-6; D gene ambiguous. This CDR3 is 16 amino acids long. The V end was cut by 2 bases, the J end by 0 bases, with 7 bases between. Germline lookup yields CDR1 KGHDR and CDR2 SFDVKD. The CDR3 loop is CATSDSPVSGANVLTF. CDR3 nucleotide sequence: TGTGCCACCAGTGATTCCCCAGTCTCTGGGGCCAACGTCCTGACTTTC.

This clone was counted between two and nine times. The chain couples TRBV5-1 to TRBJ1-6; D not certain. V lost 0 bases and J lost 9, with 7 bases in between. CDR3 length: 13 amino acids. Per germline, CDR1 SGHRS and CDR2 YFSETQ. In DNA, the CDR3 is TGCGCCAGCAGCTTGGATCCGGGTTCACCCCTCCACTTT. This encodes CASSLDPGSPLHF. The full variable domain, completed using reference TRBV5-1 and TRBJ1-6, is KAGVTQTPRYLIKTRGQQVTLSCSPISGHRSVSWYQQTPGQGLQFLFEYFSETQRNKGNFPGRFSGRQFSNSRSEMNVSTLELGDSALYLCASSLDPGSPLHFGNGTRLTVT.

The rearrangement uses TRBV24-1 and TRBJ1-2, with D uncertain. Germline V CDR1 and CDR2: KGHDR, SFDVKD. Trimming stripped 2 bases from V and 1 base from J, with 7 bases between. This CDR3 region has 14 residues. In DNA, the CDR3 is TGTGCCACCAGTGATTCGGAGCTTAACTATGGCTACACCTTC. Translating it yields CATSDSELNYGYTF.

The chain combines TRBV5-1 with TRBJ2-5, with 7 bases identical to TRBD2. Germline-derived CDR1 and CDR2 are SGHRS and YFSETQ. The CDR3 loop spans 14 amino acids. Trimming removed 0 bases from V and 5 bases from J; junction bases left unmatched: 4. Here the CDR3 DNA reads TGCGCCAGCAGCTTGGGACTAGCTGGGGAGACCCAGTACTTC. Translated: CASSLGLAGETQYF.

The chain combines TRBV28 with TRBJ2-1; 7 bases match TRBD1. V dropped 3 bases and J dropped 3; count of bases not matched to a gene: 5. The CDR3 consists of 15 residues. Per the germline V gene, CDR1 is MDHEN and CDR2 is SYDVKM. CDR3 sequence reads: CASSLGDRHYNEQFF. Written as DNA, the CDR3 is TGTGCCAGCAGTTTGGGGGACAGACACTACAATGAGCAGTTCTTC.

The chain joins TRBV2 to TRBJ2-3; D gene uncertain. With 8 bases removed from V and 5 bases from J, the gap between germline ends came to 8 bases. Germline values: CDR1 SNHLY, CDR2 FYNNEI. The CDR3 is made up of 11 amino acids. This CDR3 is CASGSGDTQYF. DNA for the CDR3: TGTGCCAGCGGGTCCGGAGATACGCAGTATTTT.

The chain is built from TRBV18 and TRBJ1-1, with D unresolved. The CDR3 extends over 13 amino acids. Trimming took off 5 bases at V and 1 base at J, with 8 bases between the two ends. Looked up from germline, CDR1 is KGHSH and CDR2 is LQKENI. The CDR3 reads CASSKIQNTEAFF. The CDR3 DNA reads as TGTGCCAGCTCAAAAATACAGAACACTGAAGCTTTCTTT. Supplemented by reference TRBV18 and TRBJ1-1, the full variable domain reads NAGVMQNPRHLVRRRGQEARLRCSPMKGHSHVYWYRQLPEEGLKFMVYLQKENIIDESGMPKERFSAEFPKEGPSILRIQQVVRGDSAAYFCASSKIQNTEAFFGQGTRLTVV.

V is TRBV2 and J is TRBJ2-5; 10 bases are a match to TRBD1. Looked up from germline, CDR1 is SNHLY and CDR2 is FYNNEI. V lost 6 bases and J lost 5; bases outside the gene matches: 3. The CDR3 length is 13 residues. Here the CDR3 DNA reads TGTGCCAGCAGGGGACAGGGGAGGGAGACCCAGTACTTC. Protein product: CASRGQGRETQYF.

This clone has only a few counts. V is TRBV19 and J is TRBJ1-2; maybe TRBD1 (6 bases). The CDR3 runs to 15 residues. Germline CDR1 reads LNHDA; CDR2 reads SQIVND (reference sequence). V lost 5 bases, J lost 4 bases, and 17 bases lay in between. CDR3 residues: CASSVGDGTIYGYTF. CDR3 in DNA: TGTGCCAGTAGTGTCGGGGACGGGACAATCTATGGCTACACCTTC. The full variable domain, its missing parts supplied by reference TRBV19 and TRBJ1-2, is DGGITQSPKYLFRKEGQNVTLSCEQNLNHDAMYWYRQDPGQGLRLIYYSQIVNDFQKGDIAEGYSVSREKKESFPLTVTSAQKNPTAFYLCASSVGDGTIYGYTFGSGTRLTVV.

The V and J genes are TRBV11-2 and TRBJ1-1; possible D gene TRBD1, 5 bases. This CDR3 has 14 amino acids. Germline V lookup: CDR1 SGHAT, CDR2 FQNNGV. The V end was cut by 8 bases, the J end by 2 bases, with 15 bases between. The CDR3 DNA reads as TGTGCCAGCGAGGGGAGGGGACTAAACACTGAAGCTTTCTTT. This codes for CASEGRGLNTEAFF. Based on the CDR3 plus reference TRBV11-2 and TRBJ1-1, the full variable domain is EAGVAQSPRYKIIEKRQSVAFWCNPISGHATLYWYQQILGQGPKLLIQFQNNGVVDDSQLPKDRFSAERLKGVDSTLKIQPAKLEDSAVYLCASEGRGLNTEAFFGQGTRLTVV.

This chain joins TRBV5-6 and TRBJ1-5, with a weak D call TRBD1 (6 bases). There are 16 residues in the CDR3. With 4 bases removed from V and 0 bases from J, the gap between germline ends came to 14 bases. The V gene's germline CDR1 is SGHDT and CDR2 YYEEEE. DNA of the CDR3: TGTGCCAGCAGCGTGGGACATCTCTATAGCAATCAGCCCCAGCATTTT. Its translation: CASSVGHLYSNQPQHF.

The chain links TRBV18 to TRBJ2-7; perhaps TRBD1 as D (6 bases). In germline, CDR1 is KGHSH, CDR2 LQKENI. V shed 6 bases and J shed 0 bases, with 9 bases lying between them. The CDR3 contains 13 residues. CDR3 sequence reads: CASSQDSSYEQYV. The DNA for the CDR3 is TGTGCCAGCTCTCAGGACAGCTCCTACGAGCAGTACGTC.

This chain links TRBV5-8 with TRBJ1-2, with D possibly being TRBD1 (6 bases). The germline gives CDR1 SGHTS, CDR2 YDEGEE. The V end lost 1 base, the J end lost 3 bases, and 10 bases lay between the germline ends. The CDR3 extends over 14 amino acids. The CDR3 bases are TGTGCCAGCAGCTTGAGCACAGGGCACTATGGCTACACCTTC. Protein sequence: CASSLSTGHYGYTF.

This chain connects TRBV7-3 to TRBJ2-1; TRBD2 aligns across 11 bases. The V gene end was trimmed by 5 bases and the J gene end by 5 bases; junction bases not matched to a gene: 8. The CDR3 sequence is 16 residues long. Germline V lookup: CDR1 SGHTA, CDR2 FQGTGA. This chain's CDR3 is CASSAGTSGRNNEQFF. CDR3 coding DNA: TGTGCCAGCAGCGCCGGGACTAGCGGACGAAACAATGAGCAGTTCTTC. The entire variable domain, with the rest obtained from reference TRBV7-3 and TRBJ2-1, is as follows: GAGVSQTPSNKVTEKGKYVELRCDPISGHTALYWYRQSLGQGPEFLIYFQGTGAADDSGLPNDRFFAVRPEGSVSTLKIQRTERGDSAVYLCASSAGTSGRNNEQFFGPGTRLTVL.